Here is one T cell receptor (beta chain) with its context. Per the study methods: Nucleated cell number was recorded as an estimate derived from reference gene primer amplification. Measured with immunoSEQ multiplex PCR; TCRdb has only the in-frame clones, and not every one. D and trimming were read from the DNA, whereas the V and J calls and clone size are those reported in that table. The sample consists of 25,000 to 30,000 clones, 81% of them appearing once. The data derive from a study of blood T cell repertoires in COVID-19. Whole-study context: The samples span acute and convalescent COVID-19 from the United States, Italy and Spain. Nucleic acid was either cDNA or gDNA, and it came from T cells, B-cell-depleted T cells, or PBMCs.

The CDR3 sequence is 19 residues long. V shed 0 bases and J 4 bases; nucleotides not matched to a gene: 11. In germline, CDR1 is KGHDR, CDR2 SFDVKD. The source is a woman aged 60 to 75 with acute or convalescent COVID-19. The chain has TRBV24-1 and TRBJ2-5; TRBD1 agrees at 12 bases. The sequenced material came from peripheral blood. CDR3 region: CATSDLSRDRGPEGETQYF. Here the CDR3 DNA reads TGTGCCACCAGTGATTTGTCCCGGGACAGGGGGCCTGAGGGAGAGACCCAGTACTTC.